This is a list of T cell receptor beta chains from one sample in a study of early T cells in non-severe SARS-CoV-2 infection. TCRdb reprocessed the 5' RACE reads with MiXCR, giving one entry per CDR3 protein. Found here are some 70,000 distinct CDR3 sequences, more than 10% of them singletons; the top ten hold around 4.3%. The sample consisted of whole blood. The source is an adult who was a healthcare worker with PCR-confirmed SARS-CoV-2 infection or an uninfected control (not recorded which). CDR3s include the opening cysteine and the closing phenylalanine or tryptophan. The D gene is left open where the match is weak. Rows give clone size only sometimes, using once, few, many, or a class for an expanded clone.

d_call	v_call	clone_size	j_call	cdr3_nt	cdr3_aa
TRBD1	TRBV10-3	many	TRBJ2-1	TGTGCCATCAGTCGCCGACAGGGGTCCAATGAGCAGTTCTTC	CAISRRQGSNEQFF
TRBD1	TRBV7-2	few	TRBJ2-7	TGTGCCAGCAGCCAGCACAGGGGCGAGCAGTACTTC	CASSQHRGEQYF
-	TRBV5-5	-	TRBJ1-2	TGTGCCAGCAGTGGGGACGGTGATTTGTCTGGCGGCTACACCTTC	CASSGDGDLSGGYTF
TRBD1	TRBV5-1	-	TRBJ1-1	TGCGCCAGCAGCCCGACAGGGGGAAAGGCTGAAGCTTTCTTT	CASSPTGGKAEAFF
TRBD2	TRBV28	few	TRBJ2-7	TGTGCCAGCAGTCCCCTCCCTAGCGGGAGTGAGTACGAGCAGTACTTC	CASSPLPSGSEYEQYF
-	TRBV5-1	many	TRBJ1-2	TGCGCCAGCAGCTCTTTCGTAGAAGACTATGGCTACACCTTC	CASSSFVEDYGYTF
TRBD1	TRBV28	many	TRBJ2-1	TGTGCCAGCAGTACCCGGACAGGGGGCAAGTTTGATGAGCAGTTCTTC	CASSTRTGGKFDEQFF
-	TRBV5-4	-	TRBJ2-3	TGTGCCAGCAGCTTGGGACCGGCGGATACGCAGTATTTT	CASSLGPADTQYF
-	TRBV6-5	few	TRBJ2-5	TGTGCCAGCAGATGGGGCGAGAGCCAGTACTTC	CASRWGESQYF
TRBD2	TRBV28	-	TRBJ2-3	TGTGCCAGCAGTCTAGGGACTAGCCTCTTTTATTTT	CASSLGTSLFYF
TRBD2	TRBV7-2	-	TRBJ2-7	TGTGCCAGCAGCTTAGTTTCCGACGGGAGGGCCGGCGAGCAGTACTTC	CASSLVSDGRAGEQYF
TRBD2	TRBV11-2	many	TRBJ2-4	TGTGCCAGCAGGGATATGGGACTAGACGGAAACATTCAGTACTTC	CASRDMGLDGNIQYF
-	TRBV28	few	TRBJ2-3	TGTGCCAGCACCCGTCGACCAGATACGCAGTATTTT	CASTRRPDTQYF
-	TRBV7-3	few	TRBJ2-6	TGTGCCAGCAGCCACCGTGGCGGGATGTCTGGGGCCAACGTCCTGACTTTC	CASSHRGGMSGANVLTF
TRBD1	TRBV20-1	few	TRBJ2-3	TGCAGTGCCCCAACAGGGGTGAGGCAGTATTTT	CSAPTGVRQYF
TRBD2	TRBV9	-	TRBJ2-4	TGTGCCAGCAGCTCCCATAGCGGGAGCGATATAAACATTCAGTACTTC	CASSSHSGSDINIQYF
TRBD2	TRBV2	-	TRBJ2-7	TGTGCCAGCAGCCTTCTAGCGGGAGCCAACTACGAGCAGTACTTC	CASSLLAGANYEQYF
-	TRBV7-9	many	TRBJ2-7	TGTGCCAGCGGGACTTTGGCGGGCGGCGAGCAGTACTTC	CASGTLAGGEQYF
TRBD2	TRBV10-3	many	TRBJ2-1	TGTGCTTCCCAAGGGGCTAGCGGTTACAATGAGCAGTTCTTC	CASQGASGYNEQFF
-	TRBV20-1	-	TRBJ1-4	TGCAGTGCTAGAGATCTGGAGGGGACTAATGAAAAACTGTTTTTT	CSARDLEGTNEKLFF
-	TRBV29-1	-	TRBJ2-3	TGCAGCGTTGACAGGGTTGCGACAGATACGCAGTATTTT	CSVDRVATDTQYF
-	TRBV28	-	TRBJ2-1	TGTGCCAGCAGTTTATTGGCTAATGAGCAGTTCTTC	CASSLLANEQFF
-	TRBV4-1	-	TRBJ2-2	TGCGCCAGCAGCCAACGGGTTTCGAACACCGGGGAGCTGTTTTTT	CASSQRVSNTGELFF
-	TRBV24-1	many	TRBJ1-5	TGTGCCACCAGTGAAACCCGGGACAGCAATCAGCCCCAGCATTTT	CATSETRDSNQPQHF
TRBD1	TRBV2	many	TRBJ2-7	TGTGCCAGCAGGGACAGGGGTAGCGAGCAGTACTTC	CASRDRGSEQYF
-	TRBV28	many	TRBJ2-7	TGTGCCAGCAGGGTGGGGGGCGTGTCGGACGAGCAGTACTTC	CASRVGGVSDEQYF
-	TRBV11-2	many	TRBJ2-7	TGTGCCAGCAGCGCTGCTACCGGCTCCTACGAGCAGTACTTC	CASSAATGSYEQYF
-	TRBV20-1	-	TRBJ2-7	TGCAGTGCTAGAGATTACGGGAGAGCTATAGGGGACGAGCAGTACTTC	CSARDYGRAIGDEQYF
TRBD2	TRBV9	many	TRBJ2-1	TGTGCCAGCAGCCCATCTAGCGGGAGTCTGGGTGAGCAGTTCTTC	CASSPSSGSLGEQFF
TRBD2	TRBV15	-	TRBJ2-7	TGTGCCACCAGCTTTAGTCAGGGAGGGACCTACGAGCAGTACTTC	CATSFSQGGTYEQYF
-	TRBV6-1	many	TRBJ2-1	TGTGCCAGCAGTGAGTCCGGGACGTCCTACAATGAGCAGTTCTTC	CASSESGTSYNEQFF
TRBD2	TRBV29-1	-	TRBJ2-5	TGCAGCGTCTCTGCGGGGGGGAAGACCCAGTACTTC	CSVSAGGKTQYF
TRBD1	TRBV6-6	once	TRBJ1-2	TGTGCCAGCAGTTACCATCCCGCCGACAGGGGCGATGGTGGCTACACCTTC	CASSYHPADRGDGGYTF
-	TRBV2	-	TRBJ1-6	TGTGCCACCACAGGACAGATTAATTCACCCCTCCACTTT	CATTGQINSPLHF
-	TRBV27	many	TRBJ1-6	TGTGCCAGCAGCCCCCGGGGTTCACCCCTCCACTTT	CASSPRGSPLHF
-	TRBV27	-	TRBJ2-3	TGTGCCAGCAGCTTGAGGTTGGGCCCAGATACGCAGTATTTT	CASSLRLGPDTQYF
-	TRBV7-6	-	TRBJ2-5	TGTGCCAGCAGCCAAGAGGCGGCCAGGGCAGAGACCCAGTACTTC	CASSQEAARAETQYF
-	TRBV12-3/TRBV12-4	many	TRBJ2-5	TGTGCCAGCAGTCCGGGACGGACACAAGAGACCCAGTACTTC	CASSPGRTQETQYF
-	TRBV2	many	TRBJ2-3	TGTGCCAGCAGCCCTGAAGGGGGTAGCACAGATACGCAGTATTTT	CASSPEGGSTDTQYF
TRBD1	TRBV20-1	many	TRBJ1-2	TGCAGTGCACCCGGCAGGGGGTATGGCTACACCTTC	CSAPGRGYGYTF
-	TRBV10-3	few	TRBJ2-2	TGTGCCATCAGAGCAATGGTGCCGGACACCGGGGAGCTGTTTTTT	CAIRAMVPDTGELFF
TRBD2	TRBV7-2	few	TRBJ2-1	TGTGCCAGCAGCTTCCTCGGCGGGAGCTCCTACAATGAGCAGTTCTTC	CASSFLGGSSYNEQFF
TRBD1	TRBV20-1	many	TRBJ2-7	TGCAGTGCTAAGCCCGGGACAGGGCCCTACGAGCAGTACTTC	CSAKPGTGPYEQYF
TRBD2	TRBV12-3/TRBV12-4	many	TRBJ2-7	TGTGCCAGCAGTGAGGGGACTAGCGGGCCTACCTCCTACGAGCAGTACTTC	CASSEGTSGPTSYEQYF
TRBD1	TRBV5-1	-	TRBJ2-6	TGCGCCAGCAGCTTGGTCGGACAGGGGCACTCTGGGGCCAACGTCCTGACTTTC	CASSLVGQGHSGANVLTF
-	TRBV29-1	-	TRBJ2-1	TGCAGCGTTGAGGGGGGCCCGGCGGGTTTATACAATGAGCAGTTCTTC	CSVEGGPAGLYNEQFF
TRBD1	TRBV24-1	many	TRBJ1-4	TGTGCCACCAGTGACCCGCGAGAGGGGGCAACAACTAATGAAAAACTGTTTTTT	CATSDPREGATTNEKLFF
-	TRBV28	-	TRBJ2-5	TGTGCCAGCAGTTTTCTAACGCACCAGTACTTC	CASSFLTHQYF